Shown below are 14 T cell receptor beta chains from a single sample sequenced in a study of T cell changes during pregnancy in multiple sclerosis. Using immunoSEQ multiplex PCR, the repertoire was profiled, and TCRdb retains in-frame clones only, with some absent. The sample includes some 56,000 clones, approximately 90% of them seen just once. The source was peripheral blood, collected in the third trimester of pregnancy. The receptor set was obtained from a female donor in good health, enrolled as a control in a pregnancy study.

The rearrangement uses TRBV4-3 and TRBJ1-2; D is possibly TRBD1 (5 bases). CDR1 LGHNA and CDR2 YSLEER come from the germline V gene. The ends were cut back, 0 bases at V and 4 bases at J, with 9 bases in the middle. CDR3 length: 14 residues. The CDR3 DNA follows: TGCGCCAGCAGCCAAGATGGGGGGAGCTATGGCTACACCTTC. The encoded protein is CASSQDGGSYGYTF.

The chain has TRBV19 and TRBJ2-7; TRBD1 aligns across 10 bases. The germline gives CDR1 LNHDA, CDR2 SQIVND (reference sequence). The J segment lost 5 bases and the V segment lost 4 bases, leaving 8 bases of the junction unmatched. CDR3 length: 15 residues. In DNA, the CDR3 is TGTGCCAGTAGTAAACCGGGACAGGGGTGGAACGAGCAGTACTTC. Protein: CASSKPGQGWNEQYF.

This chain links TRBV30 with TRBJ1-6; possibly TRBD1 for D (5 bases). Trimming removed 7 bases from V and 7 bases from J, with 11 bases in between. The germline gives CDR1 GTSNPN, CDR2 SVGIG (reference sequence). The CDR3 extends over 12 amino acids. This CDR3 is CASRQLNSPLHF. The CDR3 DNA reads TGTGCCTCGAGACAGCTCAATTCACCCCTCCACTTT.

The chain joins TRBV5-4 to TRBJ2-2; a weak D match, TRBD2 (6 bases). The CDR3 covers 16 residues. Per germline, CDR1 SGHNT and CDR2 YYREEE (reference sequence). Trimming removed 3 bases from V and 6 bases from J, with 18 bases in between. The CDR3 reads CASSSPRDFLPGELFF. DNA for the CDR3: TGTGCCAGCAGCTCCCCCCGGGACTTTCTACCCGGGGAGCTGTTTTTT.

This chain connects TRBV13 to TRBJ1-1; TRBD1 aligns across 7 bases. Germline-derived CDR1 and CDR2 are PRHDT and FYEKMQ (reference sequence). The CDR3 runs to 15 residues. V lost 1 base to trimming and J lost 1 base; unmatched junction nucleotides: 3. In DNA, the CDR3 is TGTGCCAGCAGCTTAGCAGGGACAGCGAACACTGAAGCTTTCTTT. Residues: CASSLAGTANTEAFF.

The V gene is TRBV19, the J gene TRBJ1-5, with D perhaps matching TRBD1 (6 bases). The germline V gene encodes CDR1 LNHDA and CDR2 SQIVND (reference sequence). The CDR3 runs to 16 residues. V lost 8 bases to trimming and J lost 0 bases, with 17 bases between them. CDR3: CASAKRTVNSNQPQHF. The CDR3 DNA is TGTGCCAGTGCTAAAAGGACAGTTAATAGCAATCAGCCCCAGCATTTT.

The chain is built from TRBV7-9 and TRBJ2-5, with TRBD1 as a possible D gene (6 bases). V lost 5 bases, J lost 5 bases, and 12 bases lay in between. Germline assignment: CDR1 SEHNR and CDR2 FQNEAQ (reference sequence). This CDR3 is 13 amino acids long. The CDR3 protein is CASSATGMETQYF. DNA for the CDR3: TGTGCCAGCAGCGCCACAGGGATGGAGACCCAGTACTTC.

In the case of this clone: Distinct nucleotide sequences in the sample also encode this CDR3. The chain links TRBV7-2 to TRBJ2-1, with 9 positions matching TRBD1. In germline, CDR1 is SGHTA, CDR2 FQGNSA. The CDR3 consists of 15 residues. V shed 3 bases, J shed 0 bases, and the junction held 0 bases outside the gene matches. The CDR3 nucleotides are TGTGCCAGCAGCTTGGACAGGGGCTCCTACAATGAGCAGTTCTTC. It codes for CASSLDRGSYNEQFF.

The V gene is TRBV15, the J gene TRBJ2-7, with D maybe TRBD2 (6 bases). This CDR3 spans 13 amino acids. Germline CDR1 is LNHNV and CDR2 is YYDKDF (reference sequence). V shed 1 base and J shed 6 bases, with 10 bases lying between them. CDR3 loop: CATSRGGGAEQYF. CDR3 bases: TGTGCCACCAGCAGAGGCGGCGGGGCCGAGCAGTACTTC. The whole variable domain, remainder taken from reference TRBV15 and TRBJ2-7, is DAMVIQNPRYQVTQFGKPVTLSCSQTLNHNVMYWYQQKSSQAPKLLFHYYDKDFNNEADTPDNFQSRRPNTSFCFLDIRSPGLGDTAMYLCATSRGGGAEQYFGPGTRLTVT.

This rearrangement joins TRBV7-2 to TRBJ2-3; tentatively, D is TRBD1 (5 bases). The CDR3 is 18 amino acids. With 1 base removed from V and 2 bases from J, the gap between germline ends came to 19 bases. The germline gives CDR1 SGHTA, CDR2 FQGNSA. The CDR3 protein is CASSLGDSRGWYTDTQYF. CDR3 DNA sequence: TGTGCCAGCAGCTTAGGCGACAGTAGGGGATGGTACACAGATACGCAGTATTTT. The complete variable domain, with remaining parts taken from reference TRBV7-2 and TRBJ2-3, reads GAGVSQSPSNKVTEKGKDVELRCDPISGHTALYWYRQSLGQGLEFLIYFQGNSAPDKSGLPSDRFSAERTGGSVSTLTIQRTQQEDSAVYLCASSLGDSRGWYTDTQYFGPGTRLTVL.

The chain is built from TRBV5-5 and TRBJ2-3; 9 bases align to TRBD1. The germline V gene encodes CDR1 SGHKS and CDR2 YYEKEE (reference sequence). This CDR3 is 12 amino acids long. The V and J ends lost 0 bases and 10 bases, in that order; junction bases with no gene match: 0. CDR3 bases: TGTGCCAGCAGCTTGGGGACAGGGGCGCAGTATTTT. Protein product: CASSLGTGAQYF.

The chain couples TRBV7-2 to TRBJ2-7; no firm D call. CDR1 is SGHTA and CDR2 is FQGNSA in the germline V gene. V dropped 2 bases and J dropped 5 bases, with 7 bases sitting between them. The CDR3 contains 12 residues. CDR3 protein: CASSLRVNEQYF. The DNA for the CDR3 is TGTGCCAGCAGCTTACGGGTAAACGAGCAGTACTTC.

This clone came up a few times. The chain employs TRBV7-3 and TRBJ1-2; tentative D call: TRBD1 (6 bases). The CDR3 loop spans 13 amino acids. Germline CDR1 reads SGHTA; CDR2 reads FQGTGA. Trimming left V 6 bases short and J 4 bases short, with 12 bases between. CDR3 in DNA: TGTGCCAGCAGTCCAACAGGGTCCTATGGCTACACCTTC. It yields the protein CASSPTGSYGYTF.

The V call is TRBV7-2, the J call TRBJ2-7; D remains unclear. Germline CDR1 reads SGHTA; CDR2 reads FQGNSA. Trimming cost V 5 bases and J 6 bases, with 11 bases left between them. The CDR3 sequence is 12 residues long. The CDR3 protein is CASSPPMAEQYF. The DNA for the CDR3 is TGTGCCAGCAGCCCACCCATGGCCGAGCAGTACTTC.